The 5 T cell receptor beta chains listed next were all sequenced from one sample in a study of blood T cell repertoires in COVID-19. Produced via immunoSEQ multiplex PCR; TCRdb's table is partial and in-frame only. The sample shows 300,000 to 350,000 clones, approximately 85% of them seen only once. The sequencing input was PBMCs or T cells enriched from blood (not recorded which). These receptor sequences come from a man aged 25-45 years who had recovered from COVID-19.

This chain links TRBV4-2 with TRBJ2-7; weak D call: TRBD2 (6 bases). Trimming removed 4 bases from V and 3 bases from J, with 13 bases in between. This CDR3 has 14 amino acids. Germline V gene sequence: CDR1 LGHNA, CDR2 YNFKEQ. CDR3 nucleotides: TGTGCCAGCAGCCTGGAGCTAGCGATCTACGAGCAGTACTTC. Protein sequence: CASSLELAIYEQYF.

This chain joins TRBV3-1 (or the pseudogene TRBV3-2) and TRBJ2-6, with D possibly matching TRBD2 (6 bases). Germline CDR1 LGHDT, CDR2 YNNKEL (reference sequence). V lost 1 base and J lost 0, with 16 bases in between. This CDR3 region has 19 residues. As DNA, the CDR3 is TGTGCCAGCAGCCAAGTGGACTGGGGGGTTAGCTCTGGGGCCAACGTCCTGACTTTC. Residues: CASSQVDWGVSSGANVLTF.

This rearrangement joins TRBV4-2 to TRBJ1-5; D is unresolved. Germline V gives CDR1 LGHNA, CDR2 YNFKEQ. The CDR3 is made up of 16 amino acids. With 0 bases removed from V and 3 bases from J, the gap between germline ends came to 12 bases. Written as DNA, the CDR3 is TGTGCCAGCAGCCAAGATTTCGTCTCTACCAATCAGCCCCAGCATTTT. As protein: CASSQDFVSTNQPQHF.

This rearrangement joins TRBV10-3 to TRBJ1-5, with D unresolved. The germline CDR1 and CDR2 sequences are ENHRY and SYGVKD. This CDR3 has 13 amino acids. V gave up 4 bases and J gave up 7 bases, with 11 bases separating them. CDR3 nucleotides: TGTGCCATCAGTGGGGCCAGCGGCCAGCCCCAGCATTTT. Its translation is CAISGASGQPQHF.

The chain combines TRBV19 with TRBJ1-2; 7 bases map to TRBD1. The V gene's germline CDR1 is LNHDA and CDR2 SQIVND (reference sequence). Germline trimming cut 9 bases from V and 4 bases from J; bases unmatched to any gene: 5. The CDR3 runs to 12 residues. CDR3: CARPGTVYGYTF. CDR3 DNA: TGTGCCAGACCCGGGACAGTCTATGGCTACACCTTC.